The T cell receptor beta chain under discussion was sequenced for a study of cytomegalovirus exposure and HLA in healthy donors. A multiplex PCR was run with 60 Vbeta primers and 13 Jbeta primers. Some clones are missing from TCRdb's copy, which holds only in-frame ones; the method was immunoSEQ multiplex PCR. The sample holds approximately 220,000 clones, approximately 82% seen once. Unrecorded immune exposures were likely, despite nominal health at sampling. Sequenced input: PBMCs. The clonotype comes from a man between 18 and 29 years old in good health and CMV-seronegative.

CDR3 nucleotide sequence: TGTGCCAGCAGCACCTGGAGACGGGAAGTTAATGAAAAACTGTTTTTT. Translated, it gives CASSTWRREVNEKLFF. The J gene is TRBJ1-4, the V gene TRBV7-9; D remains ambiguous. Looked up from germline, CDR1 is SEHNR and CDR2 is FQNEAQ (reference sequence). Trimming left V 5 bases short and J 4 bases short, with 17 bases between. This CDR3 has 16 amino acids.